This TCR beta chain was observed in a study of T-cell memory formation after mild COVID-19. The junction had 6 bases not matched to a gene; V was cut back by 5 bases and J by 0 bases. The CDR3 runs to 17 residues. CDR1 is SGHTA and CDR2 is FQGNSA in the germline V gene. This clonotype was counted ten times or more. One entry per CDR3 protein results from TCRdb running MiXCR on the 5' RACE reads. The sample has 530,000 or so distinct CDR3 sequences; roughly a sixth are singletons. This rearrangement joins TRBV7-2 to TRBJ2-6; TRBD1 matches at 8 bases. This receptor was obtained from an adult woman who had mild COVID-19 (a few samples of this study predate the infection). Cell type and time point are not known. Sample: PBMCs or a T cell subset sorted from them (not recorded which). The CDR3 sequence is CASSAGTGLSGANVLTF. In DNA form, the CDR3 reads TGTGCCAGCAGCGCCGGGACAGGCCTCTCTGGGGCCAACGTCCTGACTTTC.